This T cell receptor (beta chain) was observed in a study of blood T cell repertoires in COVID-19. Study-wide context: Samples representing acute and convalescent COVID-19 were sourced from the United States, Italy and Spain. PBMCs, B-cell-depleted T cells, or T cells provided the cDNA or gDNA that made up the material.

Germline V gives CDR1 SGHVS, CDR2 FNYEAQ. Trimming removed 1 base from V and 5 bases from J; junction bases left unmatched: 5. CDR3 size: 15 residues. The protocol was immunoSEQ multiplex PCR, while the TCRdb copy is restricted to in-frame clones and leaves out a portion. The data show 350,000 to 400,000 clones, roughly 90% seen once. This receptor was taken from a woman aged 30 to 39 with COVID-19, enrolled during active disease. V and J are TRBV7-6 and TRBJ1-3; 7 nucleotides line up with TRBD1. The source material was peripheral blood. CDR3 nucleotide sequence: TGTGCCAGCAGCTTAGATAACAGGGGAAGAAACACCATATATTTT. Encoded protein: CASSLDNRGRNTIYF.